This T cell receptor beta chain was documented in a study of spatial heterogeneity in lung cancer. Study information: Consistent detection of more beta-chain than alpha-chain sequences was observed. There were, on average, more than ten raw-read appearances for each unique TCR and UMI combination.

Described time point: sample taken at primary tumor resection. The authors sequenced whole RNA from tumor, nontumor lung or frozen PBMC without sorting. This clonotype was picked up many times. The CDR3 totals 18 residues. Germline loops: CDR1 LGHNA, CDR2 YNFKEQ. The V and J ends lost 0 bases and 3 bases, in that order; junction bases with no gene match: 7. TCRdb itself ran the 5' RACE reads through MiXCR, one entry per CDR3 protein. The table shows 9,500 to 15,000 distinct CDR3 sequences, with 6.2% occurring only once. The TCR originated in a male donor with early-stage non-small cell lung cancer. The sequencing here drew on normal lung tissue next to the tumor, taken at surgery. The rearrangement uses TRBV4-2 and TRBJ2-2; the match to TRBD2 covers 10 bases. CDR3 DNA sequence: TGTGCCAGCAGCCAAGATTTGGCTAGCGGGAGTCACACCGGGGAGCTGTTTTTT. It yields the protein CASSQDLASGSHTGELFF.